The clone carrying this T cell receptor beta chain was observed a handful of times. This entry comes from a study of blood T cell repertoires in COVID-19. About the research overall: Sites across the United States, Italy and Spain contributed samples from acute and convalescent COVID-19. In each case, the material was cDNA or gDNA derived from T cells, B-cell-depleted T cells, or PBMCs.

In the authors' workflow: The authors estimated nucleated cell counts from reference gene primer amplification. Assay: immunoSEQ multiplex PCR; the TCRdb copy retains only in-frame clones and omits some. V and J calls and clone size are as listed in that table; D and trimming were resolved from the DNA. The sample lists 150,000 or so clones; about 90% were seen once. There are 18 residues in the CDR3. Germline V CDR1 and CDR2: SGHTA, FQGNSA. Trimming took 0 bases from V and 0 from J; bases not matched to a gene: 8. V is TRBV7-2 and J is TRBJ2-5; 9 nucleotides agree with TRBD2. Sequenced sample: peripheral blood. The TCR originated in a woman aged 60-70 years with acute or convalescent COVID-19. CDR3 in DNA: TGTGCCAGCAGCTTAGCGCCGGATAGCGGGGGATACCAAGAGACCCAGTACTTC. It codes for CASSLAPDSGGYQETQYF. The whole variable domain, filled in from reference TRBV7-2 and TRBJ2-5, reads GAGVSQSPSNKVTEKGKDVELRCDPISGHTALYWYRQSLGQGLEFLIYFQGNSAPDKSGLPSDRFSAERTGGSVSTLTIQRTQQEDSAVYLCASSLAPDSGGYQETQYFGPGTRLLVL.